One sample yielded the 26 T cell receptor beta chains listed below, sequenced in a study of T cell responses to AZD1222 COVID-19 vaccine. Profiled with immunoSEQ multiplex PCR; TCRdb holds only in-frame clones, not every one. The table lists roughly 150,000 clones, over 75% of them singletons. The specimen was peripheral blood, collected on day 0 of AZD1222 vaccination. These receptor sequences come from an adult in good health.

The chain joins TRBV5-8 to TRBJ1-4; 7 nucleotides agree with TRBD1. Trimming removed 0 bases from V and 7 bases from J; junction bases left unmatched: 6. There are 15 residues in the CDR3. Germline loops: CDR1 SGHTS, CDR2 YDEGEE. CDR3 bases: TGTGCCAGCAGCTTGGCTGACAGGGTGGTTGAAAAACTGTTTTTT. This encodes CASSLADRVVEKLFF. Variable domain in full (rest from reference TRBV5-8 and TRBJ1-4): EAGVTQSPTHLIKTRGQQATLRCSPISGHTSVYWYQQALGLGLQFLLWYDEGEERNRGNFPPRFSGRQFPNYSSELNVNALELEDSALYLCASSLADRVVEKLFFGSGTQLSVL.

V and J are TRBV2 and TRBJ2-7, with D perhaps given as TRBD1 or TRBD2 (6 bases each). The germline CDR1 and CDR2 sequences are SNHLY and FYNNEI. Deletions cut 1 base from V and 5 bases from J, with 15 bases between. This CDR3 has 15 amino acids. CDR3 sequence reads: CASSEGWRGSDEQYF. In DNA form, the CDR3 reads TGTGCCAGCAGTGAAGGGTGGAGGGGGTCGGACGAGCAGTACTTC.

The chain carries TRBV27 and TRBJ1-2, with a possible D match to TRBD1 (5 bases). The CDR3 spans 15 residues. V dropped 0 bases and J dropped 4 bases, with 12 bases sitting between them. Germline V gene lookup returns CDR1 MNHEY and CDR2 SMNVEV (reference sequence). In DNA form, the CDR3 reads TGTGCCAGCAGTTTATCCACCTCCGGGGGCTATGGCTACACCTTC. Amino acid sequence: CASSLSTSGGYGYTF.

The CDR3 DNA follows: TGTGCCAGCACCCCGAGCGCGGGAGGGCCCTCAGCCTACAATGAGCAGTTCTTC. Encoded protein: CASTPSAGGPSAYNEQFF. This rearrangement joins TRBV7-9 to TRBJ2-1; 9 bases line up with TRBD2. Trimming at V came to 7 bases and at J to 2 bases, leaving 15 bases not matched to a gene. The CDR3 sequence is 18 residues long. Germline values: CDR1 SEHNR, CDR2 FQNEAQ (reference sequence).

The J gene is TRBJ2-1, the V gene TRBV9; 15 bases line up with TRBD2. The V and J ends lost 4 bases and 10 bases, in that order; junction bases with no gene match: 24. Germline V gene data show CDR1 as SGDLS and CDR2 as YYNGEE. The CDR3 totals 21 residues. CDR3 amino acids: CASSSLSLSGTSGRLRREQFF. Here the CDR3 DNA reads TGTGCCAGCAGCTCTTTGAGCCTCTCGGGGACTAGCGGGAGGTTAAGGCGGGAGCAGTTCTTC.

The chain is built from TRBV27 and TRBJ2-2; 7 nucleotides line up with TRBD2. CDR1 MNHEY and CDR2 SMNVEV come from the germline V gene (reference sequence). V was pared by 6 bases and J by 8 bases, with 12 bases of the junction left unmatched. This CDR3 comprises 15 residues. The CDR3 DNA follows: TGTGCCAGCAGGGCCAGGACGGGGGGTTGGGGGGAGCTGTTTTTT. This sequence encodes CASRARTGGWGELFF.

CDR3 sequence reads: CASSQDAAGSSDTQYF. In DNA form, the CDR3 reads TGCGCCAGCAGCCAAGATGCAGCGGGATCGTCAGATACGCAGTATTTT. The chain links TRBV4-1 to TRBJ2-3; 7 bases are shared with TRBD2. Germline CDR1 MGHRA, CDR2 YSYEKL. Trimming at V came to 0 bases and at J to 4 bases, leaving 7 bases not matched to a gene. The CDR3 runs to 16 residues.

This clone was counted between two and nine times. The chain uses TRBV6-5 and TRBJ1-4; possibly TRBD1 for D (5 bases). This CDR3 contains 14 residues. The V and J ends lost 6 bases and 0 bases respectively, with 8 bases between them. CDR1 is MNHEY, CDR2 SVGAGI, per germline. The CDR3 protein is CASRKQATNEKLFF. CDR3 nucleotides: TGTGCCAGCAGGAAACAGGCAACTAATGAAAAACTGTTTTTT.

The rearrangement uses TRBV30 and TRBJ2-1; D may be TRBD1 (6 bases). The germline V gene has CDR1 GTSNPN and CDR2 SVGIG (reference sequence). Trimming pared 0 bases from V and 7 bases from J, leaving 13 bases between. The CDR3 sequence is 14 residues long. CDR3 loop: CAWSVPGQGNEQFF. CDR3 sequence (DNA): TGTGCCTGGAGTGTCCCGGGGCAGGGGAATGAGCAGTTCTTC.

The chain combines TRBV4-3 with TRBJ2-3; 7 nucleotides align to TRBD2. The length of the CDR3 is 16 residues. CDR1 LGHNA and CDR2 YSLEER come from the germline V gene. V lost 4 bases and J lost 4; bases outside the gene matches: 11. CDR3 amino acids: CASSRTPTSSPDTQYF. The CDR3 DNA is TGCGCCAGCAGCCGCACGCCGACTAGCTCTCCAGATACGCAGTATTTT.

V gene TRBV2 combines with J gene TRBJ2-2, with 10 bases fitting TRBD1. V was pared by 6 bases and J by 5 bases, with 6 bases of the junction left unmatched. This CDR3 comprises 15 residues. Germline loops: CDR1 SNHLY, CDR2 FYNNEI. CDR3 nucleotides: TGTGCCAGCAGGGAGAGGACAGGGGGGACCGGGGAGCTGTTTTTT. As protein: CASRERTGGTGELFF.

The genes are TRBV28 and TRBJ1-2; D remains unclear. Deletions cut 4 bases from V and 8 bases from J, with 14 bases between. This CDR3 contains 13 residues. Germline CDR1 reads MDHEN; CDR2 reads SYDVKM. The CDR3, as DNA: TGTGCCAGCAGTTCCTACAAGTTGAGGGGCTACACCTTC. It translates to CASSSYKLRGYTF.

The chain links TRBV20-1 to TRBJ1-3; D ambiguous. This CDR3 spans 13 amino acids. Germline CDR1 reads DFQATT; CDR2 reads SNEGSKA (reference sequence). Trimming took off 3 bases at V and 0 bases at J, with 6 bases between the two ends. The CDR3 reads CSASPNSGNTIYF. The CDR3 DNA reads TGCAGTGCTAGTCCCAACTCTGGAAACACCATATATTTT.

The chain recombines TRBV4-2 with TRBJ1-4, with D unresolved. Per germline, CDR1 LGHNA and CDR2 YNFKEQ. Trimming removed 5 bases from V and 12 bases from J, with 22 bases in between. CDR3 length: 15 residues. The CDR3: CASSSVSSKPQELFF. The CDR3 nucleotides read TGTGCCAGCAGCAGTGTTTCATCGAAACCTCAGGAACTGTTTTTT.

V gene TRBV7-2 combines with J gene TRBJ2-1, with TRBD2 matching 11 bases. The CDR3 consists of 16 residues. Germline assignment: CDR1 SGHTA and CDR2 FQGNSA. Trimming removed 5 bases from V and 6 bases from J; junction bases left unmatched: 9. In DNA, the CDR3 is TGTGCCAGCAGCGACGGTCTAGCGGGAGGCACCAATGAGCAGTTCTTC. Translation gives CASSDGLAGGTNEQFF.

The rearrangement joins TRBV4-3 to TRBJ1-1; 9 bases map to TRBD1. CDR3 length: 13 amino acids. CDR1 and CDR2 (germline): LGHNA, YSLEER. V gave up 0 bases and J gave up 7 bases; unmatched junction bases: 0. The chain's CDR3 is CASSQEGQGEAFF. CDR3 sequence (DNA): TGCGCCAGCAGCCAAGAGGGACAGGGTGAAGCTTTCTTT.

The chain has TRBV5-1 and TRBJ1-1; D call uncertain. CDR1 and CDR2 from the germline V gene are SGHRS and YFSETQ. V dropped 0 bases and J dropped 1 base, with 10 bases sitting between them. The CDR3 spans 15 residues. CDR3 residues: CASSLAHRPNTEAFF. CDR3 bases: TGCGCCAGCAGCTTGGCGCATCGGCCGAACACTGAAGCTTTCTTT.

The sample holds one count of this clone. The rearrangement links TRBV7-9 to TRBJ2-7; tentatively, D is TRBD1 (5 bases). Germline CDR1 SEHNR, CDR2 FQNEAQ (reference sequence). The CDR3 has 14 amino acids. V lost 5 bases to trimming and J lost 1 base, with 12 bases between them. For the CDR3, the DNA is TGTGCCAGCAGCGCTACAGGAAATTCCTACGAGCAGTACTTC. This translates into CASSATGNSYEQYF.

The chain uses TRBV21-1 and TRBJ1-3. TRBV21-1 represents a pseudogene. The CDR3 is made up of 13 amino acids. CDR3 protein: CASSGPWVDTIYF. CDR3 bases: TGTGCCAGCAGCGGACCTTGGGTAGACACCATATATTTT.

The chain links TRBV28 to TRBJ2-7; tentatively, D is TRBD1 (5 bases). This CDR3 region has 13 residues. The germline V gene encodes CDR1 MDHEN and CDR2 SYDVKM. With 7 bases removed from V and 2 bases from J, the gap between germline ends came to 12 bases. CDR3 sequence (DNA): TGTGCCAGCAAGACAGCCAAAGCCTACGAGCAGTACTTC. It yields the protein CASKTAKAYEQYF.

This sequence joins TRBV7-3 and TRBJ2-2, with a tentative D call TRBD1 (7 bases). Trimming shortened V by 3 bases and J by 4 bases, and 18 bases separated the two germline ends. CDR1 and CDR2 from the germline V gene are SGHTA and FQGTGA. This CDR3 has 17 amino acids. Here the CDR3 DNA reads TGTGCCAGCAGCTTCTGGCAGGGGGGTGCGGCCACCGGGGAGCTGTTTTTT. As protein: CASSFWQGGAATGELFF.

The chain recombines TRBV9 with TRBJ2-5; 14 positions match TRBD2. This CDR3 is built from 17 residues. J was trimmed by 4 bases and V by 2 bases; bases with no gene match: 7. Germline V lookup: CDR1 SGDLS, CDR2 YYNGEE. In DNA form, the CDR3 reads TGTGCCAGCAGCGTGGGACTAGCGGGAGCTCACCGAGAGACCCAGTACTTC. Its protein product is CASSVGLAGAHRETQYF.

V gene TRBV5-4 combines with J gene TRBJ2-3; D perhaps matches TRBD2 (6 bases). Germline V gene sequence: CDR1 SGHNT, CDR2 YYREEE (reference sequence). V was pared by 6 bases and J by 0 bases, with 17 bases between. This CDR3 spans 16 amino acids. Here the CDR3 reads CASTRLVEPSTDTQYF. CDR3 nucleotide sequence: TGTGCCAGCACCCGACTAGTAGAACCTAGCACAGATACGCAGTATTTT.

The chain uses TRBV9 and TRBJ2-2; 7 nucleotides match TRBD2. V was pared by 3 bases and J by 6 bases, with 5 bases of the junction left unmatched. The length of the CDR3 is 14 residues. Germline values: CDR1 SGDLS, CDR2 YYNGEE. The CDR3 here is CASSARLAPGELFF. The CDR3 DNA sequence: TGTGCCAGCAGCGCCAGACTAGCCCCCGGGGAGCTGTTTTTT.

This clone was counted between two and nine times. The V gene is TRBV10-3, the J gene TRBJ2-1, with 10 bases fitting TRBD2. The V and J ends lost 10 bases and 4 bases, in that order; junction bases with no gene match: 4. Looked up from germline, CDR1 is ENHRY and CDR2 is SYGVKD. This CDR3 is built from 13 residues. The CDR3, as DNA: TGTGCCACCGGACTAGCGGATTACAATGAGCAGTTCTTC. Translation: CATGLADYNEQFF.

The chain uses TRBV27 and TRBJ2-7; 7 positions match TRBD1. Germline V lookup: CDR1 MNHEY, CDR2 SMNVEV (reference sequence). V gave up 3 bases and J gave up 5 bases; unmatched junction bases: 13. The CDR3 loop spans 16 amino acids. DNA of the CDR3: TGTGCCAGCAGTTTGCTCCTTCCACAGGGGACCAACGAGCAGTACTTC. It encodes CASSLLLPQGTNEQYF.